Following are 22 T cell receptor beta chains from one sample sequenced in a study of memory CD4+ T cells and cytomegalovirus serostatus (dated by TCRdb to between 2017 and 2020). A FACSAria II was used to sort memory CD4+ T cells, defined as single viable CD3+CD4+CD8-CD45RO+ cells. Library prep was done by the immunoSEQ multiplex PCR assay. The immuneACCESS repertoire file appears here via TCRdb, limited to in-frame rearrangements. These files lack a portion of the clones; in checked studies, under half of the deficit traces to unresolved V genes, and the cause of the others is not known. The sample includes tens of thousands of clones, with about 81% observed a single time. About 0.95% of the sample is held by the ten biggest clonotypes. Sequencing used memory CD4+ T cells from blood. The receptors stem from an adult in good health and CMV-seronegative.

This chain uses TRBV6-5 with TRBJ1-2; D is undetermined. The germline gives CDR1 MNHEY, CDR2 SVGAGI. This CDR3 region has 15 residues. Trimming removed 0 bases at V and 3 bases at J, with 11 bases between. The DNA for the CDR3 is TGTGCCAGCAGTTACTCGAGGGTGCAACACTATGGCTACACCTTC. It translates to CASSYSRVQHYGYTF.

Comments on this clone: Additional DNA sequences in this sample encode the identical CDR3. The rearrangement joins TRBV6-6 to TRBJ2-5; D call uncertain. V lost 6 bases and J lost 2, with 4 bases in between. Germline-derived CDR1 and CDR2 are MNHNY and SVGAGI (reference sequence). The CDR3 is made up of 11 amino acids. CDR3 protein: CASSPQETQYF. CDR3 in DNA: TGTGCCAGCAGCCCGCAAGAGACCCAGTACTTC.

The chain is built from TRBV9 and TRBJ1-1; the D gene is possibly TRBD1 (6 bases). V lost 5 bases, J lost 6 bases, and 11 bases lay in between. Germline V gene sequence: CDR1 SGDLS, CDR2 YYNGEE. CDR3 size: 12 residues. The CDR3 here is CASSSGEAEAFF. The CDR3 nucleotides read TGTGCCAGCAGTTCAGGGGAGGCTGAAGCTTTCTTT.

CDR3 protein: CAISEGGLSEKLFF. In DNA, the CDR3 is TGTGCCATCAGTGAGGGGGGCTTGAGTGAAAAACTGTTTTTT. The chain links TRBV10-3 to TRBJ1-4, with TRBD1 as a possible D gene (6 bases). Between the trimmed V and J ends, which lost 2 bases and 7 bases, there was a span of 11 bases. Germline-derived CDR1 and CDR2 are ENHRY and SYGVKD. The CDR3 totals 14 residues.

This chain uses TRBV27 with TRBJ2-2, with a possible D match to TRBD1 (5 bases). The CDR3 extends over 15 amino acids. Germline lookup yields CDR1 MNHEY and CDR2 SMNVEV (reference sequence). Trimming cost V 3 bases and J 0 bases, with 8 bases left between them. The CDR3 sequence is CASSFDRTNTGELFF. The CDR3 DNA sequence: TGTGCCAGCAGTTTCGACAGAACGAACACCGGGGAGCTGTTTTTT.

The V call is TRBV23-1, the J call TRBJ1-3; a weak D match, TRBD1 (5 bases). TRBV23-1 is labeled an ORF, and its function is uncertain. The V end was cut by 10 bases, the J end by 0 bases, with 25 bases between. The CDR3 is 18 residues long. The chain's CDR3 is CANPRGGDAASSGNTIYF. CDR3 nucleotides: TGCGCCAACCCTCGGGGGGGGGATGCCGCAAGCTCTGGAAACACCATATATTTT.

The chain links TRBV27 to TRBJ2-2, with 9 bases fitting TRBD2. The CDR3 has 15 amino acids. V lost 6 bases and J lost 4; bases outside the gene matches: 6. CDR1 MNHEY and CDR2 SMNVEV come from the germline V gene (reference sequence). The CDR3 region is CASRWTSAGTGELFF. CDR3 nucleotides: TGTGCCAGCAGATGGACTAGCGCGGGCACCGGGGAGCTGTTTTTT.

The gene calls are TRBV7-2 and TRBJ2-3; D remains unclear. In germline, CDR1 is SGHTA, CDR2 FQGNSA. V gave up 5 bases and J gave up 2 bases, with 11 bases separating them. CDR3 length: 14 residues. This CDR3 reads CASSAVLPTDTQYF. The CDR3 DNA reads TGTGCCAGCAGCGCTGTGCTCCCCACAGATACGCAGTATTTT. The variable domain in full, completed from reference TRBV7-2 and TRBJ2-3, reads GAGVSQSPSNKVTEKGKDVELRCDPISGHTALYWYRQSLGQGLEFLIYFQGNSAPDKSGLPSDRFSAERTGGSVSTLTIQRTQQEDSAVYLCASSAVLPTDTQYFGPGTRLTVL.

This clone has more than one count but fewer than ten. V gene TRBV4-1 combines with J gene TRBJ1-1; D is perhaps TRBD1 (5 bases). V lost 3 bases, J lost 1 base, and 15 bases lay in between. The germline V gene has CDR1 MGHRA and CDR2 YSYEKL. The CDR3 has 16 amino acids. The CDR3 coding sequence is TGCGCCAGCAGCCAGGCCCCGGGACGCACGAACACTGAAGCTTTCTTT. Translating gives CASSQAPGRTNTEAFF.

The sample holds one count of this clone. The rearrangement uses TRBV7-2 and TRBJ1-1; D is unresolved. The V gene lost 5 bases and the J gene lost 3 bases, with 10 bases spanning the gap. This CDR3 has 13 amino acids. CDR1 and CDR2 from the germline V gene are SGHTA and FQGNSA. The CDR3 is CASSRKTDTEAFF. Written as DNA, the CDR3 is TGTGCCAGCAGCCGAAAGACGGACACTGAAGCTTTCTTT.

The gene calls are TRBV30 and TRBJ1-5, with D perhaps matching TRBD1 (6 bases). Per the germline V gene, CDR1 is GTSNPN and CDR2 is SVGIG (reference sequence). The CDR3 contains 14 residues. V lost 0 bases, J lost 9 bases, and 15 bases lay in between. CDR3: CAWSVQGSAGPQHF. CDR3 coding DNA: TGTGCCTGGAGTGTACAGGGATCCGCAGGGCCCCAGCATTTT.

The chain is built from TRBV30 and TRBJ2-2, with D hard to call. Germline lookup yields CDR1 GTSNPN and CDR2 SVGIG (reference sequence). CDR3 length: 15 residues. Trimming stripped 2 bases from V and 1 base from J, with 11 bases between. The CDR3 DNA is TGTGCCTGGAGTCCTATCCTCCGGAACACCGGGGAGCTGTTTTTT. Protein sequence: CAWSPILRNTGELFF.

Here the CDR3 DNA reads TGTGCCAGCAGCTTAGTTTTCCCGTCCCGGGGTGAGCAGTTCTTC. Translating it yields CASSLVFPSRGEQFF. The V and J genes are TRBV11-2 and TRBJ2-1; tentatively, D is TRBD2 (5 bases). V gave up 1 base and J gave up 9 bases, with 16 bases separating them. There are 15 residues in the CDR3. The germline gives CDR1 SGHAT, CDR2 FQNNGV.

The V and J genes are TRBV5-6 and TRBJ2-2, with a weak D call TRBD2 (6 bases). The CDR3 is 15 residues long. The V end lost 4 bases, the J end lost 6 bases, and 16 bases lay between the germline ends. In germline, CDR1 is SGHDT, CDR2 YYEEEE. The DNA for the CDR3 is TGTGCCAGCAGCCAGACGGGGGTATCGGCCGGGGAGCTGTTTTTT. It yields the protein CASSQTGVSAGELFF. The complete variable domain, with remaining parts taken from reference TRBV5-6 and TRBJ2-2, reads DAGVTQSPTHLIKTRGQQVTLRCSPKSGHDTVSWYQQALGQGPQFIFQYYEEEERQRGNFPDRFSGHQFPNYSSELNVNALLLGDSALYLCASSQTGVSAGELFFGEGSRLTVL.

V is TRBV6-6 and J is TRBJ2-7, with D hard to call. Germline CDR1 MNHNY, CDR2 SVGAGI (reference sequence). This CDR3 contains 13 residues. V was clipped by 2 bases and J by 3 bases, with 8 bases between them. CDR3 amino acids: CASSYDSDYEQYF. As DNA, the CDR3 is TGTGCCAGCAGTTACGATTCGGACTACGAGCAGTACTTC.

V is TRBV19 and J is TRBJ2-1; either TRBD1 or TRBD2 may supply D (5 bases each). V lost 4 bases and J 8 bases, leaving 6 bases between the germline ends. The germline V gene has CDR1 LNHDA and CDR2 SQIVND (reference sequence). The CDR3 contains 11 residues. The CDR3 coding sequence is TGTGCCAGTAGTAGGGGGTATGAGCAGTTCTTC. Amino acid sequence: CASSRGYEQFF.

The rearrangement links TRBV11-3 to TRBJ2-1; a possible D gene is TRBD2 (5 bases). Trimming pared 2 bases from V and 7 bases from J, leaving 12 bases between. From germline, CDR1 is SGHNT and CDR2 YENEEA. This CDR3 has 14 residues. CDR3 sequence: CASSLRGIKNEQFF. CDR3 nucleotide sequence: TGTGCCAGCAGCTTAAGAGGGATCAAAAATGAGCAGTTCTTC.

This chain joins TRBV19 and TRBJ1-5; D unclear. The germline gives CDR1 LNHDA, CDR2 SQIVND (reference sequence). The CDR3 loop spans 14 amino acids. Trimming stripped 3 bases from V and 6 bases from J, with 12 bases between. CDR3 amino acids: CASSMWASGQPQHF. The CDR3 bases are TGTGCCAGTAGTATGTGGGCCTCAGGTCAGCCCCAGCATTTT. Supplemented by reference TRBV19 and TRBJ1-5, the full variable domain reads DGGITQSPKYLFRKEGQNVTLSCEQNLNHDAMYWYRQDPGQGLRLIYYSQIVNDFQKGDIAEGYSVSREKKESFPLTVTSAQKNPTAFYLCASSMWASGQPQHFGDGTRLSIL.

The V call is TRBV15, the J call TRBJ2-3; D not resolved. The CDR3 has 15 residues. Germline CDR1 and CDR2: LNHNV and YYDKDF (reference sequence). The ends were cut back, 0 bases at V and 4 bases at J, with 11 bases in the middle. CDR3 sequence (DNA): TGTGCCACCAGCAGAGAACACCTCAGCTCAGATACGCAGTATTTT. Amino acids: CATSREHLSSDTQYF.

This chain uses TRBV7-9 with TRBJ1-2; D call uncertain. Deletions cut 3 bases from V and 0 bases from J, with 14 bases between. This CDR3 region has 16 residues. Germline CDR1 reads SEHNR; CDR2 reads FQNEAQ (reference sequence). The CDR3 reads CASSFPTVAANYGYTF. In nucleotides, the CDR3 is TGTGCCAGCAGCTTCCCCACAGTTGCTGCTAACTATGGCTACACCTTC.

This chain joins TRBV4-1 and TRBJ1-3, with D uncertain. The germline CDR1 and CDR2 sequences are MGHRA and YSYEKL. The V gene lost 2 bases and the J gene lost 0 bases, with 14 bases spanning the gap. The length of the CDR3 is 17 residues. CDR3 in amino acids: CASSQRRESGSGNTIYF. CDR3 coding DNA: TGCGCCAGCAGCCAAAGAAGGGAGTCGGGCTCTGGAAACACCATATATTTT.

This chain connects TRBV7-3 to TRBJ2-1, with 11 bases identical to TRBD2. Germline values: CDR1 SGHTA, CDR2 FQGTGA. The CDR3 extends over 15 amino acids. V was pared by 6 bases and J by 5 bases, with 6 bases of the junction left unmatched. The CDR3 here is CASSSSGRSNNEQFF. Written as DNA, the CDR3 is TGTGCCAGCAGTTCTAGCGGGAGGTCCAACAATGAGCAGTTCTTC.